This TCR beta chain was captured in a study of beta chain features in type 1 diabetes. Study as a whole: Sorted cells from all samples, numbering about 99,000,000, were examined. Broader study findings: Shorter TCRB CDR3s, moderately but significantly so, marked every one of the four CD4+ subsets in Type 1 diabetes patients. Whether HLA type affects TCRB rearrangement stayed undetermined in the present work. Patients showed naive, central memory and Treg TCRB repertoires that appeared more similar than those of healthy donors.

Expressed TCRB transcripts were sequenced after all isolated RNA was converted to cDNA. Method: immunoSEQ multiplex PCR; TCRdb's copy keeps in-frame clones and lacks some. Counted here are hundreds of thousands of clones, 13% occurring once; the ten biggest clones make up 0.02% to 0.025%. This clone has just a few counts. Its antigen is currently unknown. This TCR was recovered from a man aged 18 to 30 with type 1 diabetes. The sequencing input was naive CD4+ T cells from blood.

Here the CDR3 DNA reads TGTGCCAGCAGTCCCCTGCTTCGTTCACCCCTCCACTTT. This sequence encodes CASSPLLRSPLHF. The gene calls are TRBV6-5 and TRBJ1-6; D gene uncertain. The germline V gene encodes CDR1 MNHEY and CDR2 SVGAGI. This CDR3 has 13 residues. Trimming stripped 5 bases from V and 9 bases from J, with 11 bases between.